The entry that follows covers one T cell receptor (beta chain) sequence. Germline V gene lookup returns CDR1 SGHTA and CDR2 FQGNSA. The CDR3 extends over 13 amino acids. Trimming left V 1 base short and J 4 bases short, with 7 bases between. The source of the sample is a study of blood T cell repertoires in COVID-19. Whole-study context: Samples representing acute and convalescent COVID-19 were sourced from the United States, Italy and Spain. Sample material is recorded as cDNA or gDNA derived from T cells, B-cell-depleted T cells, or PBMCs.

TCRdb's copy holds only in-frame clones and misses some; the assay was immunoSEQ multiplex PCR. The data contain 150,000 to 200,000 clones, roughly 80% of them seen just once; the ten biggest clones take up roughly 20%. The clonotype originates from a woman aged 80 or older with acute or convalescent COVID-19. The chain recombines TRBV7-2 with TRBJ1-1, with D maybe TRBD1 (6 bases). The specimen sequenced was peripheral blood. CDR3 DNA: TGTGCCAGCAGCTTAGACAGGGTCACTGAAGCTTTCTTT. Protein sequence: CASSLDRVTEAFF.